This TCR beta chain comes out of a study of T cells in Graves' hyperthyroidism and ophthalmopathy (dated by TCRdb to between 2017 and 2020). General notes on the study: Peripheral blood samples were taken at initial diagnosis, before any treatment was given. Following sampling, methimazole starting at 30 mg daily was given to hyperthyroidism patients, and high-dose intravenous methylprednisolone was given to ophthalmopathy patients. For training and testing, the 100 or so patients in the discovery cohort were randomly divided in a 7:3 ratio. To identify TCR V-J signatures that set the groups apart, the researchers used a discovery cohort of more than 95 patients, made up of roughly 40 with Graves' ophthalmopathy and some 56 with stable Graves' hyperthyroidism. Thyroid tissue and blood T-cell repertoires from about six Graves' hyperthyroidism patients were also compared in the study. An independent validation cohort of some 18 hyperthyroidism patients and 17 patients who later progressed to ophthalmopathy tested prospective prediction of ophthalmopathy. The paper describes TCR Vbeta CDR3 sequencing of around 140 peripheral blood samples, made up of 43 ophthalmopathy patients, approximately 73 hyperthyroidism patients and some 17 progressor patients. General study outcomes and caveats: Most expanded thyroid clonotypes (frequency above 0.001) were also detected in blood, suggesting blood repertoires may reflect thyroid immune responses. In cross-validation, a model built on a 13 V-J signature told ophthalmopathy apart from stable hyperthyroidism with over 85% sensitivity and around 81% specificity, and in testing the same model reached 80%/75%. During validation, the model predicted progression to ophthalmopathy a median of roughly six months ahead of onset, with 60% to 71% sensitivity and 72.22% specificity. Sample size was not statistically predetermined, and investigators were not blinded to group allocation.

Hyperthyroidism patients were newly diagnosed, had a disease duration of under 2 months, and were aged 18 to 65 years. Exclusion was applied to patients with uncontrolled infections, other autoimmune diseases, pregnancy or lactation. Diagnoses relied on clinical symptoms, serum thyroxine and TRAb, thyroid ultrasound and orbital computed tomography. For progressor patients, blood was drawn at the first diagnosis of hyperthyroidism, before any ophthalmopathy symptoms had appeared. Ficoll-Paque density gradient centrifugation was used to isolate PBMCs from about 9.4 ml of fresh peripheral blood. Progressor patients were defined as those initially diagnosed with Graves' hyperthyroidism in whom ophthalmopathy developed during follow-up. Total RNA was extracted using Trizol reagent, and RNA quality was assessed on an Agilent 2100 Bioanalyzer. The CDR3 starts with the cysteine, ends with the phenylalanine, and has 16 residues. CDR3 DNA is the only sequence kept; it has 48 bases, read in frame from the first base. V ends up 0 bases short and J 3 bases short, with an unmatched junction base count of 11. CDR1 and CDR2 are read off the germline V gene (reference sequence) as GTSNPN and SVGIG.

Details on this clonotype: The antigen it recognizes is unknown. The input lacks base qualities; no much larger clone sits a single base away.

Amplification of TCR beta CDR3 regions was carried out from RNA transcripts. The first round of RT-PCR for the TCR CDR3 was performed with the HTBI primer set and the Qiagen OneStep RT-PCR kit. The libraries were constructed in a second round of multiplex PCR and then size-selected and purified. Sequencing of the libraries was done on an Illumina HiSeq2000 using paired-end 100 bp reads. In the original analysis: SOAPnuke was used to process the raw data, removing reads that contained adapters or uncalled bases, had a mean Phred below 15, or lacked an exact match to the constant primer or identifier. High-quality paired reads were merged using COPE v1.2.5, and each unique nucleotide sequence was defined as a clonotype. MiTCR v1.1 was used to align clonotypes to the IMGT TRBV, TRBD and TRBJ reference segments. The analysis was restricted to V-J combinations with a frequency above 0.0001, which together covered 99% to 99.2% of the repertoires. A TCS score was defined as the ratio between F50 (clonal expansion) and ExV (chaos), using BLOSUM62-based TCRdist between CDR3 peptides within each V-J. Welch's t-statistics and random forest reduced just over 500 V-J features to about 12, which were used in a naive Bayes classifier (R e1071). Using fastp trimming at Q25 and MiXCR clonotype assembly, TCRdb reanalyzed the public sequencing data and kept in-frame beta chains. For every CDR3 protein sequence, its rows merge into one entry that carries the most common genes and DNA. These V and J calls derive from TCRdb rather than the authors' analysis. Counted in this sample were a few hundred thousand distinct CDR3 sequences; roughly 14% of them appeared once. The top ten clones comprise 4.5% to 6% of the sample.

The specimen sequenced was blood. The receptor was isolated from a woman under 40 with Graves' hyperthyroidism that later progressed to Graves' ophthalmopathy. This chain is built from TRBV30 and TRBJ2-7; 7 central nucleotides agree with TRBD1. The nucleotide sequence is TGTGCCTGGAGTGTAGGACATCGGGACAGTGGCTACGAGCAGTACTTC. Its coded protein is CAWSVGHRDSGYEQYF.